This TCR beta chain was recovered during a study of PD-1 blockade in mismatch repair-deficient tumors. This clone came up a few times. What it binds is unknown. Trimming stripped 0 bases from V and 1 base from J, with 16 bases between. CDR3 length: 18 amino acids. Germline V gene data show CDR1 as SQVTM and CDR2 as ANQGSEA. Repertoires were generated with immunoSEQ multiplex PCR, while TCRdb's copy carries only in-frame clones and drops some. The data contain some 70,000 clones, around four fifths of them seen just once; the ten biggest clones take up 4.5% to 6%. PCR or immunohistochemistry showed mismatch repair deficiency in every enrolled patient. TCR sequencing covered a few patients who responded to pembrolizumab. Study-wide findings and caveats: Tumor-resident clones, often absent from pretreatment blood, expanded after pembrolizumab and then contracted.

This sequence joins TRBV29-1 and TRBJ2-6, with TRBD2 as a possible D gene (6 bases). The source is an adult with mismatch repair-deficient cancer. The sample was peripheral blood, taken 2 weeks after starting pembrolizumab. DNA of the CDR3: TGCAGCGTTGAAGAGGTGGAGGGGTCCTATTCTGGGGCCAACGTCCTGACTTTC. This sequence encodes CSVEEVEGSYSGANVLTF. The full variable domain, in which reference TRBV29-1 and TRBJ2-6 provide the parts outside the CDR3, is SAVISQKPSRDICQRGTSLTIQCQVDSQVTMMFWYRQQPGQSLTLIATANQGSEATYESGFVIDKFPISRPNLTFSTLTVSNMSPEDSSIYLCSVEEVEGSYSGANVLTFGAGSRLTVL.